This T cell receptor beta chain comes out of a study of blood T cell repertoires in COVID-19. Looking at the study overall: PBMCs, B-cell-depleted T cells, or T cells provided the cDNA or gDNA that made up the material.

Here immunoSEQ multiplex PCR was the method, and the copy in TCRdb shows in-frame clones only, minus some. The sample records around 130,000 clones, approximately 84% being singletons. V lost 5 bases, J lost 0 bases, and 17 bases lay in between. This CDR3 spans 16 amino acids. CDR1 and CDR2 from the germline V gene are LNHDA and SQIVND (reference sequence). Those enrolled, adults aged roughly 18 to 100 years, came from around 24 US areas. Exposed enrollees encountered a COVID-19 case at some point within 2 weeks before study entry. The sequence was obtained from a young woman who had been exposed to COVID-19. The sequenced sample was PBMCs or T cells enriched from blood (not recorded which). The chain couples TRBV19 to TRBJ2-7; D perhaps matches TRBD1 (7 bases). The CDR3 nucleotides are TGTGCCAGTAGTGCTTCACCTCAGGGGGGCTCCTACGAGCAGTACTTC. Translation gives CASSASPQGGSYEQYF.